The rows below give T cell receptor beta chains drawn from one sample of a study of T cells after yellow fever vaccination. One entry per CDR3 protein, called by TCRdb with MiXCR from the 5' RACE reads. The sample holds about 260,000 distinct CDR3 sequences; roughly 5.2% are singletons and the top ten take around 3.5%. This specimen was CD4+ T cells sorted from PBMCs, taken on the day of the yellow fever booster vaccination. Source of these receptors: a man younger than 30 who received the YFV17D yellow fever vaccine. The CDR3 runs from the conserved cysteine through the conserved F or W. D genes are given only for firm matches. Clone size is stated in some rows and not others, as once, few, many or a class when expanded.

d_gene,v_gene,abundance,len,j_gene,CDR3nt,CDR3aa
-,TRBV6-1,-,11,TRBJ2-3,TGTGCCAGCAGTGAGCGGGGTACGCAGTATTTT,CASSERGTQYF
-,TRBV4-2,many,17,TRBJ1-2,TGTGCCAGCAGCCAAGATTATCGGGCTTTAGCTAACTATGGCTACACCTTC,CASSQDYRALANYGYTF
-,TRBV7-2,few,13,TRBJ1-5,TGTGCCAGCAGCCCCGGAGCAAGCCAGCCCCAGCATTTT,CASSPGASQPQHF
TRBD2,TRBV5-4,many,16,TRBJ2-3,TGTGCCAGCAGCTTGGGGCTAGCGGGCCCCACAGATACGCAGTATTTT,CASSLGLAGPTDTQYF
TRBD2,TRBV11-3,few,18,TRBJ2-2,TGTGCCAGCAGCCCCTCTCCCACTAGCGGGCTTAACACCGGGGAGCTGTTTTTT,CASSPSPTSGLNTGELFF
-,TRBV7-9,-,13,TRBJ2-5,TGTGCCAGTGACGACTGGTTACAAGAGACCCAGTACTTC,CASDDWLQETQYF
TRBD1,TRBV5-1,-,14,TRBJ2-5,TGCGCCAGCAGCTTTGGCAGGGGGTATGAGACCCAGTACTTC,CASSFGRGYETQYF
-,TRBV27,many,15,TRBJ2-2,TGTGCCACCTGCAGGTGGGCCTCGAACACCGGGGAGCTGTTTTTT,CATCRWASNTGELFF
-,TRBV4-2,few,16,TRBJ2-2,TGTGCCAGCAGCCACGACCCCGGGACCGACACCGGGGAGCTGTTTTTT,CASSHDPGTDTGELFF
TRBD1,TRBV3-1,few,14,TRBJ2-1,TGTGCCAGCAGCTTCCGGGACAGGGGCAATGAGCAGTTCTTC,CASSFRDRGNEQFF
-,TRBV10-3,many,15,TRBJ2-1,TGTGCCATCAGTGAGTCGAGGGGGGCCTACAATGAGCAGTTCTTC,CAISESRGAYNEQFF
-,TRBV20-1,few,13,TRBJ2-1,TGCAGTGAAGCGCTTGTAGGCTACAATGAGCAGTTCTTC,CSEALVGYNEQFF
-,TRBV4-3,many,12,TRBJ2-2,TGCGCCAGCAGCCAGTCCCCCGGGGAGCTGTTTTTT,CASSQSPGELFF
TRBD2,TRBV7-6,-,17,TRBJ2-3,TGTGCCAGCAGCTTCTCCGGGACTAGCGTAGAAACAGATACGCAGTATTTT,CASSFSGTSVETDTQYF
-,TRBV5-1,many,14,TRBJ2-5,TGCGCCAGCAGGGATCTTGGGGGCCAAGAGACCCAGTACTTC,CASRDLGGQETQYF
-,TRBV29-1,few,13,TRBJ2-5,TGCAGCGTTGTTGGGCTAGCCCAAGAGACCCAGTACTTC,CSVVGLAQETQYF
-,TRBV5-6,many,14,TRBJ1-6,TGTGCCAGCAGCTTGCGACAGGATAATTCACCCCTCCACTTT,CASSLRQDNSPLHF
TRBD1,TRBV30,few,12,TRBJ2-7,TGTGCCTGGAACAGGGGGATCTACGAGCAGTACTTC,CAWNRGIYEQYF
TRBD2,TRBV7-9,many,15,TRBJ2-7,TGTGCCAGCAGTGGTAGGGAGGGCAGCTCCTACGAGCAGTACTTC,CASSGREGSSYEQYF
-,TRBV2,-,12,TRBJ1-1,TGTGCCAGCACTTTCGAGAGAACTGAAGCTTTCTTT,CASTFERTEAFF
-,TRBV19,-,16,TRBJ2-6,TGTGCCAGTAGTGTCCTTCAGGGGTCTGGGGCCAACGTCCTGACTTTC,CASSVLQGSGANVLTF
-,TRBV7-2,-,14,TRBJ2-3,TGTGCCAGCAGCCCGCGGCTCCTCACAGATACGCAGTATTTT,CASSPRLLTDTQYF
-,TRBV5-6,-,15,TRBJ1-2,TGTGCCAGCAGCGTTGGGACCTCAGTGGGCTATGGCTACACCTTC,CASSVGTSVGYGYTF
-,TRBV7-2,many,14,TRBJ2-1,TGTGCCAGCAGTTTAGGGTCGGCAGGCAATGAGCAGTTCTTC,CASSLGSAGNEQFF
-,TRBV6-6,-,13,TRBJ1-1,TGTGCCAGCACCGTTTCGTCGGGTACTGAAGCTTTCTTT,CASTVSSGTEAFF
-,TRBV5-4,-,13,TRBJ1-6,TGTGCCAGCAGCTTACTGACAGATTCACCCCTCCACTTT,CASSLLTDSPLHF
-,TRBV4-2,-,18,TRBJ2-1,TGTGCCAGCAGCCGAGAGCAAACCGCAGGGAGAACGGGGAATGAGCAGTTCTTC,CASSREQTAGRTGNEQFF
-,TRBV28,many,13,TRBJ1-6,TGTGCCAGCCTAGAGACCGTTAATTCACCCCTCCACTTT,CASLETVNSPLHF
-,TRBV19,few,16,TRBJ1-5,TGTGCCAGTAGTATGCTGGTCAGGGGAAGCAATCAGCCCCAGCATTTT,CASSMLVRGSNQPQHF
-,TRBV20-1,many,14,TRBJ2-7,TGCAGTGCCAGAAGGGGGGCAGGGTCCTACGAGCAGTACTTC,CSARRGAGSYEQYF
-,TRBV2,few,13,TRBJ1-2,TGTGCCAGCAGCCAGGCGGGGCACTATGGCTACACCTTC,CASSQAGHYGYTF
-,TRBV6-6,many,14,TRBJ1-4,TGTGCCAGCACTGCTGGCCTACGTAATGAAAAACTGTTTTTT,CASTAGLRNEKLFF
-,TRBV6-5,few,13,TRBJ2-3,TGTGCCAGCCGAATGACTGGCCCAGATACGCAGTATTTT,CASRMTGPDTQYF
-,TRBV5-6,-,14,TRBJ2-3,TGTGCCAGCAGCTCGGGACCACTCACAGATACGCAGTATTTT,CASSSGPLTDTQYF
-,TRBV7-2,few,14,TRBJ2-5,TGTGCCAGCAGCTTATCCGGGGGGCCAGAGACCCAGTACTTC,CASSLSGGPETQYF
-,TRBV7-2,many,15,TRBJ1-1,TGTGCCAGCAGCTTTAACGGGGTTTCCTCCACTGAAGCTTTCTTT,CASSFNGVSSTEAFF
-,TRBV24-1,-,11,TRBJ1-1,TGTGCCACCAGTGATGGGGTGAACGCTTTCTTT,CATSDGVNAFF
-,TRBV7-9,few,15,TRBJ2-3,TGTGCCAGCAGCCAACCGGGACGGGGCACAGATACGCAGTATTTT,CASSQPGRGTDTQYF
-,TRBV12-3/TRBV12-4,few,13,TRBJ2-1,TGTGCCAGCAGTTCTATGAGGGGAAATGAGCAGTTCTTC,CASSSMRGNEQFF
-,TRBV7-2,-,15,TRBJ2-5,TGTGCCAGTCAAAGACACCGGGCGTACCAAGAGACCCAGTACTTC,CASQRHRAYQETQYF
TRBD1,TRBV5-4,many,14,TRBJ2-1,TGTGCCAGCAGCCCCCGGGACAGTTACAATGAGCAGTTCTTC,CASSPRDSYNEQFF
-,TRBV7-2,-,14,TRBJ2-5,TGTGCCAGCAGCTTAGCGTTGGCACAAGAGACCCAGTACTTC,CASSLALAQETQYF
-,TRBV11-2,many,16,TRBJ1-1,TGTGCCAGCAGCTTAGAGTTTGGAAAAATGAACACTGAAGCTTTCTTT,CASSLEFGKMNTEAFF
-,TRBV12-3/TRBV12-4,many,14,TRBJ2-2,TGTGCCAGCAGACGATTTAGGAACACCGGGGAGCTGTTTTTT,CASRRFRNTGELFF
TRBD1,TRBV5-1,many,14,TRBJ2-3,TGCGCCAGCAGTTATGGACAGGGTACAGATACGCAGTATTTT,CASSYGQGTDTQYF
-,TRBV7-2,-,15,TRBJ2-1,TGTGCCAGCAGCTTTACCGGGACTTCGAACAATGAGCAGTTCTTC,CASSFTGTSNNEQFF
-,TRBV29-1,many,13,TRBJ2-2,TGCAGCGTGGTACAGGGAGGCGGCGGGGAGCTGTTTTTT,CSVVQGGGGELFF
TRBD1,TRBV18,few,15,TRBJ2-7,TGTGCCAGCTCACTTCTCGGGACAGGACCCTACGAGCAGTACTTC,CASSLLGTGPYEQYF
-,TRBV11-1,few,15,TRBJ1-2,TGTGCCAGCAGCTTAGGATCCTCCTGGGACTATGGCTACACCTTC,CASSLGSSWDYGYTF
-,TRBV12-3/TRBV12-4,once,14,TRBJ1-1,TGTGCCAGCAGTTTGGAGGGAGCAAACACTGAAGCTTTCTTT,CASSLEGANTEAFF
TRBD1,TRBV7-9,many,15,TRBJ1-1,TGTGCCAGCAGCTCTGGACAGGGGGCAGCGACTGAAGCTTTCTTT,CASSSGQGAATEAFF
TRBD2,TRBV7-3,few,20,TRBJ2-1,TGTGCCAGCAGCCAGATAGGGACTAGCGGGGGGGCCGGATCCTACAATGAGCAGTTCTTC,CASSQIGTSGGAGSYNEQFF
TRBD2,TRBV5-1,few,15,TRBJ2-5,TGCGCCAGCAGCGTAGAGACTAGCGGCGACGAGACCCAGTACTTC,CASSVETSGDETQYF
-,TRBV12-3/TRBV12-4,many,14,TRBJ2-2,TGTGCCAGCAGTTTCCAGGGGAGCACCGGGGAGCTGTTTTTT,CASSFQGSTGELFF